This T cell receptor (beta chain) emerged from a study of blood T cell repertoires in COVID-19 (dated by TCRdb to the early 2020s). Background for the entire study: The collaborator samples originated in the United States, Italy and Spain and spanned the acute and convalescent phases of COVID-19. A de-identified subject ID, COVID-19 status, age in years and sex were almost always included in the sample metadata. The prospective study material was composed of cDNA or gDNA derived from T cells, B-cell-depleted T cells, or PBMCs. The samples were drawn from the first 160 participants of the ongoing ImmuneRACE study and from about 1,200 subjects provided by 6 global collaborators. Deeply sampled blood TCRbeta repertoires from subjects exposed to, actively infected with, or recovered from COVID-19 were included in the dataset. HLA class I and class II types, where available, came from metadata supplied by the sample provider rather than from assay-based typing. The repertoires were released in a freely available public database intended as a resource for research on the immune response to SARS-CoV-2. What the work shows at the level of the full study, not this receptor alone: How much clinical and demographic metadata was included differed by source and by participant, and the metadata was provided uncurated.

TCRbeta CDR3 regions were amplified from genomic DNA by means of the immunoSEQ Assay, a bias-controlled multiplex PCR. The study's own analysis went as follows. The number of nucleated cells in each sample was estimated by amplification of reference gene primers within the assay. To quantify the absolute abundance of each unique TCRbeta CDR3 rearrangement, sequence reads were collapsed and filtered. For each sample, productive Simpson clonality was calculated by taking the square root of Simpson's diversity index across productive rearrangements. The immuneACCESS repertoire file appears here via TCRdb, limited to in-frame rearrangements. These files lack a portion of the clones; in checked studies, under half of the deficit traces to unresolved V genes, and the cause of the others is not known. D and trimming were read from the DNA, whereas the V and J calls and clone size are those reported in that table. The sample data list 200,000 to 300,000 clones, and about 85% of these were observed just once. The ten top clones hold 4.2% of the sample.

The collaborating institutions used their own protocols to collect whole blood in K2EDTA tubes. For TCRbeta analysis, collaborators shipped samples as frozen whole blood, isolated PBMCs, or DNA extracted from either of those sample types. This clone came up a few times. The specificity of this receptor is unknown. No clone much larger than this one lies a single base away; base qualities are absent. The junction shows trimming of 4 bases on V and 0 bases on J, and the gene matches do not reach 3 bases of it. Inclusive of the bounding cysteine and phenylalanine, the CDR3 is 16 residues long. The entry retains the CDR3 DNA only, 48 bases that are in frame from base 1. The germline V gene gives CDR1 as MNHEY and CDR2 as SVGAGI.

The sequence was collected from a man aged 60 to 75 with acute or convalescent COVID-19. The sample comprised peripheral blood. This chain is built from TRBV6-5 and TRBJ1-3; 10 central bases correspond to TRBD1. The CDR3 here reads CASSWDRGSSGNTIYF. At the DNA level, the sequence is TGTGCCAGCAGTTGGGACAGGGGAAGCTCTGGAAACACCATATATTTT.